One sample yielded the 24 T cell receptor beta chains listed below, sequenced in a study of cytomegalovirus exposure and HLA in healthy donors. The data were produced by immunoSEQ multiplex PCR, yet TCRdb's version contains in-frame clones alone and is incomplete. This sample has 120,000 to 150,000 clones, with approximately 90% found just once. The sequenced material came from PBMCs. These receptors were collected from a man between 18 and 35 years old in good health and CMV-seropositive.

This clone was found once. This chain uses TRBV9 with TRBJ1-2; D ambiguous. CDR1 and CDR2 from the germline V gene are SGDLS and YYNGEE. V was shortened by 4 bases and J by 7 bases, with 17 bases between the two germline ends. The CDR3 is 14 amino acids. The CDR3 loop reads CASSSRLTRVGYTF. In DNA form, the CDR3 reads TGTGCCAGCAGCTCCCGATTAACTCGGGTTGGCTACACCTTC.

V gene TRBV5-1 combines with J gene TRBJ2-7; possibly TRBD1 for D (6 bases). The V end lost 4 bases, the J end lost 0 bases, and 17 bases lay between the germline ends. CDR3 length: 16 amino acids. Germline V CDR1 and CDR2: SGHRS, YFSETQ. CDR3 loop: CASSNFGQIDSYEQYF. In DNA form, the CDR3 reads TGCGCCAGCAGCAACTTTGGACAGATTGACTCCTACGAGCAGTACTTC.

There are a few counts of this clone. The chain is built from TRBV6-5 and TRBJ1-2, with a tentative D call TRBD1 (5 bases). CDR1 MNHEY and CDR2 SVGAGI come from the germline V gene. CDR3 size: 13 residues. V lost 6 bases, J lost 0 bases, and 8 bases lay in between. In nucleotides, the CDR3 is TGTGCCAGCAGAGTGGACACTAACTATGGCTACACCTTC. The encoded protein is CASRVDTNYGYTF.

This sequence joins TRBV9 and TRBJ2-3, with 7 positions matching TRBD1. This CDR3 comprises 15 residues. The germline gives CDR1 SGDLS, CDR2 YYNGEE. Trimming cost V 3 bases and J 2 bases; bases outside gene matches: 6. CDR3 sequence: CASSEPQGPTDTQYF. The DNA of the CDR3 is TGTGCCAGCAGCGAGCCACAGGGGCCCACAGATACGCAGTATTTT.

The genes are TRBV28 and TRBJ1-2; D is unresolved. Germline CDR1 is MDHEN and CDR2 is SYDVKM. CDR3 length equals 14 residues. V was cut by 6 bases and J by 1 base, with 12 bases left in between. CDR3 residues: CASRMPGVNYGYTF. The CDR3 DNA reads TGTGCCAGCAGGATGCCGGGAGTTAACTATGGCTACACCTTC.

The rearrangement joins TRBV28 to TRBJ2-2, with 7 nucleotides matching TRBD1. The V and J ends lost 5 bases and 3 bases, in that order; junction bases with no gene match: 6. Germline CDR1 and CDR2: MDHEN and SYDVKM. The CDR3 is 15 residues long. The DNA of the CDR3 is TGTGCCAGCAGTCGCCCGGGACAGTACACCGGGGAGCTGTTTTTT. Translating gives CASSRPGQYTGELFF.

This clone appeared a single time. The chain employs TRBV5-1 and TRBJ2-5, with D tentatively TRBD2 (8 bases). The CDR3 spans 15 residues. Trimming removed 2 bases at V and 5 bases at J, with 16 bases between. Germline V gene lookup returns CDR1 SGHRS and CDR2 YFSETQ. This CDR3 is CASSFSGARGETQYF. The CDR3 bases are TGCGCCAGCAGCTTTAGCGGGGCCAGGGGGGAGACCCAGTACTTC.

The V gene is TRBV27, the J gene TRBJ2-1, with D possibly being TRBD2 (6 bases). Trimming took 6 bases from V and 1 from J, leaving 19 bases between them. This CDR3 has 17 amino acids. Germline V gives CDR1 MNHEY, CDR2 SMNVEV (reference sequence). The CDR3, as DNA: TGTGCCAGCAGCTCTCTCCTAACCGGGACTTCCTACAATGAGCAGTTCTTC. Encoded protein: CASSSLLTGTSYNEQFF.

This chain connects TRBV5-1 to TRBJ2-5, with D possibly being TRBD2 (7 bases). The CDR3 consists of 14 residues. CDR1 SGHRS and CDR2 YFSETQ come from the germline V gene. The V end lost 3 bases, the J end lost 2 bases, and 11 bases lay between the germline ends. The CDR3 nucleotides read TGCGCCAGCAGCTGGGGGGGCCATCAAGAGACCCAGTACTTC. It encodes CASSWGGHQETQYF. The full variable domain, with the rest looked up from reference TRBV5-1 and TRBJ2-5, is KAGVTQTPRYLIKTRGQQVTLSCSPISGHRSVSWYQQTPGQGLQFLFEYFSETQRNKGNFPGRFSGRQFSNSRSEMNVSTLELGDSALYLCASSWGGHQETQYFGPGTRLLVL.

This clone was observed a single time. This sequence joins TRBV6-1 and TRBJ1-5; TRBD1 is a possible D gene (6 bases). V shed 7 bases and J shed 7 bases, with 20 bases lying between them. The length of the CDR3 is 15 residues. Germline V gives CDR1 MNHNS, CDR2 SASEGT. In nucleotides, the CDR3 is TGTGCCAGCAATGATAACGGGGGGCTAGGCCAGCCCCAGCATTTT. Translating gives CASNDNGGLGQPQHF.

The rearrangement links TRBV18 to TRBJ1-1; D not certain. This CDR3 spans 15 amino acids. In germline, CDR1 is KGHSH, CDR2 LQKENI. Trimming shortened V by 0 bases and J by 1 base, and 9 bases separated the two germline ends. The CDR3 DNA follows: TGTGCCAGCTCACCACCTGCACAGCAGAACACTGAAGCTTTCTTT. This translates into CASSPPAQQNTEAFF. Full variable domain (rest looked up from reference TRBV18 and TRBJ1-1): NAGVMQNPRHLVRRRGQEARLRCSPMKGHSHVYWYRQLPEEGLKFMVYLQKENIIDESGMPKERFSAEFPKEGPSILRIQQVVRGDSAAYFCASSPPAQQNTEAFFGQGTRLTVV.

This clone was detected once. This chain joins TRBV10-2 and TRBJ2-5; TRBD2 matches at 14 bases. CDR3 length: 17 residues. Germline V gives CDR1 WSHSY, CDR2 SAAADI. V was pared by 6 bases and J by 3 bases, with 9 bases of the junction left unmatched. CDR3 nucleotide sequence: TGCGCCAGCAGCCCATGGACTAGCGGGGGGACAAAAGAGACCCAGTACTTC. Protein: CASSPWTSGGTKETQYF.

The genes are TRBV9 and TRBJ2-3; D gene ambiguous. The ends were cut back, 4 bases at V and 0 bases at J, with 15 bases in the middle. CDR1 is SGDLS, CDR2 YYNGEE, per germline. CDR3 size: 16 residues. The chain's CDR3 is CASSLEEAASTDTQYF. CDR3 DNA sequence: TGTGCCAGCAGCCTCGAGGAAGCAGCTAGCACAGATACGCAGTATTTT.

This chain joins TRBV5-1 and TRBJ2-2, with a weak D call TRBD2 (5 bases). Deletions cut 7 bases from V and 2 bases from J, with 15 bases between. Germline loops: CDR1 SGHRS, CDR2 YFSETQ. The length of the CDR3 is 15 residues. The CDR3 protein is CASLLASGNTGELFF. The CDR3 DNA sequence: TGCGCCAGCCTTCTGGCCAGCGGCAACACCGGGGAGCTGTTTTTT.

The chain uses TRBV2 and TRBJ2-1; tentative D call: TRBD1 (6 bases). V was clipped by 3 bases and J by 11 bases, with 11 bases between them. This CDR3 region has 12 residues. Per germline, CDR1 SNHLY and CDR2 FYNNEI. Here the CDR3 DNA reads TGTGCCAGCAGTGAGGGGGCTAGGAAGCAGTTCTTC. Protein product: CASSEGARKQFF. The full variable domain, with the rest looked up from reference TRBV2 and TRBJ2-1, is EPEVTQTPSHQVTQMGQEVILRCVPISNHLYFYWYRQILGQKVEFLVSFYNNEISEKSEIFDDQFSVERPDGSNFTLKIRSTKLEDSAMYFCASSEGARKQFFGPGTRLTVL.

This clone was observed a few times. CDR3 sequence: CASSPEDRGKQYF. The CDR3 DNA is TGTGCCAGCAGCCCCGAGGACAGAGGCAAGCAGTACTTC. The J gene is TRBJ2-7, the V gene TRBV16, with D possibly being TRBD1 (6 bases). Trimming removed 4 bases at V and 8 bases at J, with 15 bases between. The germline CDR1 and CDR2 sequences are KGHSY and FQNENV. CDR3 length equals 13 residues.

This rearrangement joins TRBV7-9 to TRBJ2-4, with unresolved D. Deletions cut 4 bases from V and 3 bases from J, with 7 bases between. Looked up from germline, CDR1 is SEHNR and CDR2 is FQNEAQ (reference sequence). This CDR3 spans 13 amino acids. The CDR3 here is CASSSRVKNIQYF. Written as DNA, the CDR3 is TGTGCCAGCAGCTCCCGGGTCAAAAACATTCAGTACTTC.

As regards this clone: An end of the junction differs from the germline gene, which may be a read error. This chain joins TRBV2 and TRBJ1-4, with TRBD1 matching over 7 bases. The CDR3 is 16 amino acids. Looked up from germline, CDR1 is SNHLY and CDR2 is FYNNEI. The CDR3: CASSEGQVVPNEKLFF. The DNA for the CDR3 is TGTGCCAGCAGCGAAGGACAGGTGGTACCCAATGAAAAACTGTTTTTT.

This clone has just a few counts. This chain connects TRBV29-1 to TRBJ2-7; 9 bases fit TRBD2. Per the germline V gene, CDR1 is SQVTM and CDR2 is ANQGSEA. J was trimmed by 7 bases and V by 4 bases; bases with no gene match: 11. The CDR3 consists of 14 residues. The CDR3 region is CSVVDLAGAGEQYF. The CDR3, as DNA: TGCAGCGTTGTGGATTTAGCGGGAGCGGGGGAGCAGTACTTC.

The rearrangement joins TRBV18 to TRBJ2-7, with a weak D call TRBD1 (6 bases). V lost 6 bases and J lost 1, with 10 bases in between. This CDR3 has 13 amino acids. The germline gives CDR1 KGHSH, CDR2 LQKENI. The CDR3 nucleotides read TGTGCCAGCTCTGCGGACAGTTCCTACGAGCAGTACTTC. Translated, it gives CASSADSSYEQYF.

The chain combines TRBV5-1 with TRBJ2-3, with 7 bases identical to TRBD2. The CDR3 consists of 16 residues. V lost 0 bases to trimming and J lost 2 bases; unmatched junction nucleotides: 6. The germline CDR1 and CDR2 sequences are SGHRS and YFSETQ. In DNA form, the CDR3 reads TGCGCCAGCAGCTTGGTTGCGGGAGCGTACACAGATACGCAGTATTTT. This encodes CASSLVAGAYTDTQYF.

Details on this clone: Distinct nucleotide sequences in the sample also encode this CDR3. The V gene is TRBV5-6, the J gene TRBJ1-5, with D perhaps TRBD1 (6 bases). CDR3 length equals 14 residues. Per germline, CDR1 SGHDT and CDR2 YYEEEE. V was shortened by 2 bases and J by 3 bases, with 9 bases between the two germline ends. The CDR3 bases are TGTGCCAGCAGCTTAGGACAGTTCAATCAGCCCCAGCATTTT. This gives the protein CASSLGQFNQPQHF.

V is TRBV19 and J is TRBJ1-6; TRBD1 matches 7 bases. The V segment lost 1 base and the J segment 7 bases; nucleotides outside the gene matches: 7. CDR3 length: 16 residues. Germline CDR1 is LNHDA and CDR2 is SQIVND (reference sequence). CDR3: CASSIAPGQTNSPLHF. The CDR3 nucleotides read TGTGCCAGTAGTATAGCCCCGGGACAGACCAATTCACCCCTCCACTTT.

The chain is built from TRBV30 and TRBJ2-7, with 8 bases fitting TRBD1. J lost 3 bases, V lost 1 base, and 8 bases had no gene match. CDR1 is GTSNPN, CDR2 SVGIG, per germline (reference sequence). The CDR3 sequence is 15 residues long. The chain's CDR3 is CAWSAADRDLYEQYF. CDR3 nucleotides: TGTGCCTGGAGTGCTGCGGACAGGGACCTCTACGAGCAGTACTTC.